The subject of this entry is one TCR beta chain. The antigen is not known. Autoimmune disease history or systemic immunosuppression was exclusionary. At baseline, cycle 4 day 1, and cycle 7 day 1, blood was sampled. This entry comes from a study of OX40 agonist ivuxolimab in advanced cancers. Study as a whole: Dosing consisted of intravenous ivuxolimab at 0.01 to 10 mg/kg every 2 weeks. Study-wide findings and caveats: Clonal expansion was seen in CD4+ and CD8+ blood T cells by week 6 at 0.1 to 3.0 mg/kg.

The CDR3 has 17 amino acids. The ends lost 0 bases at V and 5 bases at J; junction bases unmatched: 7. CDR1 and CDR2 from the germline V gene are SGHNT and YENEEA. Clones were read by immunoSEQ multiplex PCR, and TCRdb kept only the in-frame ones, dropping some. The repertoire holds 50,000 to 80,000 clones, with 70% to 90% as singletons. The source of this sequence is an adult with an advanced solid tumor such as melanoma, head and neck, liver or kidney cancer. The chain joins TRBV11-3 to TRBJ2-2, with 9 nucleotides matching TRBD2. The source material was CD4+ or CD8+ T cells sorted from blood, sampled in a trial of the OX40 agonist ivuxolimab. In nucleotides, the CDR3 is TGTGCCAGCAGCTTAGATGTTAGCGGGAGAGGTACCGGGGAGCTGTTTTTT. It is translated as CASSLDVSGRGTGELFF.